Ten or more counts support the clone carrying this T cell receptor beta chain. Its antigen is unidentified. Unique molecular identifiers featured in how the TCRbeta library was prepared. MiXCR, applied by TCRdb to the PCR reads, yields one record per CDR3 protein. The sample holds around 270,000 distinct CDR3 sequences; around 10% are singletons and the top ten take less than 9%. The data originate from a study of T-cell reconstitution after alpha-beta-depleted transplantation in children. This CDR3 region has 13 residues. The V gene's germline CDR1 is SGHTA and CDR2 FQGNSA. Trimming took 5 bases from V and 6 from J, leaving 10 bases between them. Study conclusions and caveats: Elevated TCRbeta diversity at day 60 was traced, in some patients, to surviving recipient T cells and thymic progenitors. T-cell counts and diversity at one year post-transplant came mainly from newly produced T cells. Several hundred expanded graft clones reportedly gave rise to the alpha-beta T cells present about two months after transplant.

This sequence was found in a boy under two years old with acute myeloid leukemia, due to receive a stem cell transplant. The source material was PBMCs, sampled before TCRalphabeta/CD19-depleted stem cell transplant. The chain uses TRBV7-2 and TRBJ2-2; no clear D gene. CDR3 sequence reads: CASSPLGAGELFF. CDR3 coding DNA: TGTGCCAGCAGCCCCCTTGGGGCCGGGGAGCTGTTTTTT.